This T cell receptor (beta chain) was found in a study of shared clonotypes between healthy human individuals. Study results and limitations: Unshared clonotypes carried lower generation probabilities than those common to all four donors.

How the authors handled the data: Quality scores were absent from the junction-only immunoSEQ sequences, so filtering differed. Assay used: immunoSEQ multiplex PCR; TCRdb lists only in-frame clones, some missing. Clonal size and the V and J genes are those of that table, whereas D and trimming came from the DNA. Of around 1.4 million clones listed, just under 99% are singletons. The J segment lost 5 bases and the V segment lost 5 bases, leaving 11 bases of the junction unmatched. The CDR3 extends over 16 amino acids. Germline CDR1 LGHNA, CDR2 YNFKEQ. Splitting the CD4+ cells yielded a CD45RA+ naive subset and a CD45RA-negative memory subset. As concerns this clone: Its antigen is not known.

The chain couples TRBV4-2 to TRBJ2-5; 10 nucleotides align to TRBD2. The origin of this receptor is a man under 40 in good health. The material sequenced was naive CD4+ T cells sorted from blood. The subset: CD45RA+ positively selected. DNA for the CDR3: TGTGCCAGCAGCGGGAGGACTAGCGGTCTCGGGGAGACCCAGTACTTC. Protein product: CASSGRTSGLGETQYF.